This T cell receptor beta chain was identified during a study of T cells in localized non-small cell lung cancer. General study findings and limits: There was an association of higher blood T cell density with longer overall survival. Uninvolved adjacent lung had more T cell clonality than any other tissue, topping tumor. For the top 100 tumor clones, a median roughly 53 also appeared in adjacent lung.

Generated by immunoSEQ multiplex PCR, the TCRdb table keeps only in-frame clones and is missing some. The sample includes about 3,500 clones, approximately 18% of them seen just once. To note about this clone: Its antigen is currently unknown.

Trimming pared 6 bases from V and 4 bases from J, leaving 15 bases between. The CDR3 contains 14 residues. Per germline, CDR1 LNHDA and CDR2 SQIVND (reference sequence). This specimen was lung tumor tissue, taken before any cancer treatment. This receptor was taken from a female donor of 60 years or more with stage II lung adenocarcinoma. The chain has TRBV19 and TRBJ1-2; D may be TRBD1 (6 bases). The DNA of the CDR3 is TGTGCCAGTAGGGGGGGCGATGGCGGCTATGGCTACACCTTC. The encoded protein is CASRGGDGGYGYTF. Full variable domain (missing parts from reference TRBV19 and TRBJ1-2): DGGITQSPKYLFRKEGQNVTLSCEQNLNHDAMYWYRQDPGQGLRLIYYSQIVNDFQKGDIAEGYSVSREKKESFPLTVTSAQKNPTAFYLCASRGGDGGYGYTFGSGTRLTVV.